The 3 T cell receptor beta chains below come from one sample, sequenced in a study of CD8+ T cells in alopecia areata. Sequencing templates came from extracted RNA that was reverse transcribed into cDNA. Measured with immunoSEQ multiplex PCR; TCRdb has only the in-frame clones, and not every one. Among 150,000 or so clones listed, roughly 50% were seen once. The sequenced material came from CD4+ T cells sorted from blood. The receptors were sampled from a human donor with alopecia areata.

The genes are TRBV6-5 and TRBJ2-1, with 11 bases aligning to TRBD2. V was pared by 0 bases and J by 10 bases, with 8 bases of the junction left unmatched. The CDR3 is made up of 16 amino acids. Germline V gives CDR1 MNHEY, CDR2 SVGAGI. The CDR3 loop reads CASSYSVTSGTREQFF. The CDR3 DNA is TGTGCCAGCAGTTACTCGGTGACTAGCGGGACGAGGGAGCAGTTCTTC.

The chain recombines TRBV30 with TRBJ2-7; D is uncertain. The CDR3 contains 11 residues. The V gene's germline CDR1 is GTSNPN and CDR2 SVGIG (reference sequence). V gave up 5 bases and J gave up 1 base, with 6 bases separating them. CDR3 sequence: CAWGRSYEQYF. For the CDR3, the DNA is TGTGCCTGGGGTCGATCCTACGAGCAGTACTTC.

V is TRBV15 and J is TRBJ2-7; no clear D. The germline V gene has CDR1 LNHNV and CDR2 YYDKDF (reference sequence). The CDR3 sequence is 14 residues long. With 0 bases removed from V and 4 bases from J, the gap between germline ends came to 10 bases. CDR3 DNA: TGTGCCACCAGCAGAGATCCCCACGGATACGAGCAGTACTTC. Translation gives CATSRDPHGYEQYF.